The 20 T cell receptor beta chains below were found in one sample sequenced in a study of beta chain features in type 1 diabetes. All of the isolated RNA was reverse transcribed, so expressed TCRB transcripts were sequenced. Assay used: immunoSEQ multiplex PCR; TCRdb lists only in-frame clones, some missing. The sample carries some 360,000 clones, about 20% recorded once. The sequencing sample was made of naive CD4+ T cells from blood. These receptor sequences come from a young woman in good health.

The rearrangement uses TRBV28 and TRBJ2-3; TRBD2 aligns across 10 bases. The CDR3 is made up of 15 amino acids. Germline assignment: CDR1 MDHEN and CDR2 SYDVKM. The V gene end was trimmed by 2 bases and the J gene end by 6 bases; junction bases not matched to a gene: 5. The CDR3 loop is CASSLEAGGPDTQYF. For the CDR3, the DNA is TGTGCCAGCAGTTTAGAAGCGGGAGGGCCGGATACGCAGTATTTT.

The V gene is TRBV2, the J gene TRBJ2-3; 7 nucleotides match TRBD1. This CDR3 is built from 13 residues. The trim removed 5 bases at V and 4 bases at J, leaving 3 bases unmatched. From germline, CDR1 is SNHLY and CDR2 FYNNEI. The CDR3 here is CASSWTGSDTQYF. The CDR3 nucleotides read TGTGCCAGCAGTTGGACAGGCTCAGATACGCAGTATTTT. The full variable domain, rest sourced from reference TRBV2 and TRBJ2-3, is EPEVTQTPSHQVTQMGQEVILRCVPISNHLYFYWYRQILGQKVEFLVSFYNNEISEKSEIFDDQFSVERPDGSNFTLKIRSTKLEDSAMYFCASSWTGSDTQYFGPGTRLTVL.

This chain joins TRBV30 and TRBJ1-2; D not certain. In germline, CDR1 is GTSNPN, CDR2 SVGIG (reference sequence). Trimming shortened V by 3 bases and J by 1 base, and 6 bases separated the two germline ends. The CDR3 consists of 12 residues. In DNA form, the CDR3 reads TGTGCCTGGAGCCCCTATAACTATGGCTACACCTTC. Its protein product is CAWSPYNYGYTF.

This chain uses TRBV18 with TRBJ2-3, with D possibly TRBD2 on 5 matching bases. Deletions cut 8 bases from V and 2 bases from J, with 17 bases between. This CDR3 has 15 amino acids. CDR1 is KGHSH and CDR2 is LQKENI in the germline V gene. The CDR3 sequence: CASAPYTRATDTQYF. The CDR3 DNA reads as TGTGCCAGCGCCCCATATACGAGGGCCACAGATACGCAGTATTTT. Combining the CDR3 with reference TRBV18 and TRBJ2-3 gives the whole variable domain NAGVMQNPRHLVRRRGQEARLRCSPMKGHSHVYWYRQLPEEGLKFMVYLQKENIIDESGMPKERFSAEFPKEGPSILRIQQVVRGDSAAYFCASAPYTRATDTQYFGPGTRLTVL.

The CDR3 nucleotides are TGTGCCAGCAGCCTAGACAGGGACGAGCAGTACTTC. Its protein product is CASSLDRDEQYF. The V gene is TRBV4-2, the J gene TRBJ2-7; the match to TRBD1 covers 7 bases. J lost 5 bases, V lost 4 bases, and 2 bases had no gene match. This CDR3 is 12 amino acids long. The germline CDR1 and CDR2 sequences are LGHNA and YNFKEQ.

This chain links TRBV18 with TRBJ2-3, with D unresolved. Germline V gene sequence: CDR1 KGHSH, CDR2 LQKENI. This CDR3 has 12 residues. V lost 4 bases to trimming and J lost 6 bases, with 8 bases between them. CDR3 in amino acids: CASSQLGDTQYF. CDR3 nucleotide sequence: TGTGCCAGCTCACAGCTGGGCGATACGCAGTATTTT.

This clone was picked up a small number of times. This chain joins TRBV9 and TRBJ2-7, with 12 bases that match TRBD1. This CDR3 is 16 amino acids long. From germline, CDR1 is SGDLS and CDR2 YYNGEE. V dropped 2 bases and J dropped 1; count of bases not matched to a gene: 4. The CDR3 protein is CASSVTGQGASYEQYF. For the CDR3, the DNA is TGTGCCAGCAGCGTGACGGGACAGGGGGCGTCCTACGAGCAGTACTTC.

This chain links TRBV7-3 with TRBJ2-3; D perhaps matches TRBD2 (6 bases). The CDR3 runs 15 residues. Germline CDR1 reads SGHTA; CDR2 reads FQGTGA. The V and J ends lost 2 bases and 0 bases respectively, with 9 bases between them. In DNA, the CDR3 is TGTGCCAGCAGCTTAGGGGGGACTAGCACAGATACGCAGTATTTT. It yields the protein CASSLGGTSTDTQYF.

This clone was counted a few times. This chain links TRBV14 with TRBJ2-3, with D possibly TRBD2 on 6 matching bases. Trimming cost V 1 base and J 5 bases, with 13 bases left between them. The CDR3 length is 15 residues. Germline CDR1 and CDR2: SGHDN and FVKESK. Here the CDR3 reads CASSQGVADRDTQYF. Here the CDR3 DNA reads TGTGCCAGCAGCCAAGGGGTAGCGGACCGAGATACGCAGTATTTT.

The chain combines TRBV29-1 with TRBJ2-1; D perhaps matches TRBD1 (5 bases). Trimming removed 1 base from V and 0 bases from J, with 7 bases in between. This CDR3 has 14 amino acids. Germline CDR1 reads SQVTM; CDR2 reads ANQGSEA. The CDR3 region has the DNA TGCAGCGTTGAAGGACAGAGCTCCTACAATGAGCAGTTCTTC. This sequence encodes CSVEGQSSYNEQFF.

The rearrangement links TRBV16 to TRBJ1-5; D is undetermined. The CDR3 is 14 amino acids. The V end was cut by 5 bases, the J end by 0 bases, with 8 bases between. From germline, CDR1 is KGHSY and CDR2 FQNENV. The CDR3 loop reads CASSWSVSNQPQHF. The CDR3 DNA sequence: TGTGCCAGCAGCTGGTCAGTTAGCAATCAGCCCCAGCATTTT.

This chain uses TRBV18 with TRBJ1-2, with unresolved D. The CDR3 has 17 residues. From germline, CDR1 is KGHSH and CDR2 LQKENI. V was cut by 1 base and J by 4 bases, with 19 bases left in between. Here the CDR3 DNA reads TGTGCCAGCTCACCACAGGGTGGAGGAGGTATTGGCTATGGCTACACCTTC. This gives the protein CASSPQGGGGIGYGYTF.

The V and J genes are TRBV6-5 and TRBJ2-1, with a possible D match to TRBD2 (6 bases). The ends were cut back, 0 bases at V and 4 bases at J, with 13 bases in the middle. This CDR3 has 16 amino acids. In germline, CDR1 is MNHEY, CDR2 SVGAGI. This CDR3 reads CASSYSGGRLYNEQFF. CDR3 bases: TGTGCCAGCAGTTACTCGGGGGGAAGACTGTACAATGAGCAGTTCTTC.

This clone was seen more than once but under ten times. The chain has TRBV11-1 and TRBJ2-5; a possible D gene is TRBD2 (5 bases). The germline CDR1 and CDR2 sequences are SGHAT and FQDESV (reference sequence). CDR3 length: 14 amino acids. Trimming took 3 bases from V and 5 from J, leaving 13 bases between them. In DNA, the CDR3 is TGTGCCAGCAGCTTGACTGAGGGCCGGGAGACCCAGTACTTC. Protein: CASSLTEGRETQYF.

The table lists this clone with a few counts. V gene TRBV7-9 combines with J gene TRBJ2-1, with TRBD2 matching over 12 bases. Trimming removed 5 bases from V and 5 bases from J; junction bases left unmatched: 4. The CDR3 is 15 amino acids. In germline, CDR1 is SEHNR, CDR2 FQNEAQ (reference sequence). The CDR3 here is CASSPTSGRDNEQFF. Written as DNA, the CDR3 is TGTGCCAGCAGCCCGACTAGCGGGAGAGACAATGAGCAGTTCTTC.

The chain couples TRBV19 to TRBJ2-1, with 14 bases that match TRBD2. V lost 4 bases to trimming and J lost 3 bases; unmatched junction nucleotides: 5. Germline CDR1 reads LNHDA; CDR2 reads SQIVND (reference sequence). This CDR3 is 17 amino acids long. The DNA of the CDR3 is TGTGCCAGTAGTACGGGACTAGCGGGAGTCCGCTACAATGAGCAGTTCTTC. It specifies CASSTGLAGVRYNEQFF. Based on the CDR3 plus reference TRBV19 and TRBJ2-1, the full variable domain is DGGITQSPKYLFRKEGQNVTLSCEQNLNHDAMYWYRQDPGQGLRLIYYSQIVNDFQKGDIAEGYSVSREKKESFPLTVTSAQKNPTAFYLCASSTGLAGVRYNEQFFGPGTRLTVL.

The chain has TRBV9 and TRBJ2-2; a possible D gene is TRBD2 (6 bases). Trimming took off 4 bases at V and 4 bases at J, with 8 bases between the two ends. The germline gives CDR1 SGDLS, CDR2 YYNGEE. The CDR3 runs to 13 residues. For the CDR3, the DNA is TGTGCCAGCAGCCGAGCGGGCACCGGGGAGCTGTTTTTT. As protein: CASSRAGTGELFF.

This clone was seen a handful of times. The rearrangement uses TRBV19 and TRBJ2-1; the match to TRBD2 covers 8 bases. This CDR3 has 14 amino acids. The J segment lost 6 bases and the V segment lost 5 bases, leaving 6 bases of the junction unmatched. Germline V gene data show CDR1 as LNHDA and CDR2 as SQIVND (reference sequence). CDR3 DNA: TGTGCCAGTAGTCAGGGACTAGAAGTCAATGAGCAGTTCTTC. Translation gives CASSQGLEVNEQFF. Based on the CDR3 plus reference TRBV19 and TRBJ2-1, the full variable domain is DGGITQSPKYLFRKEGQNVTLSCEQNLNHDAMYWYRQDPGQGLRLIYYSQIVNDFQKGDIAEGYSVSREKKESFPLTVTSAQKNPTAFYLCASSQGLEVNEQFFGPGTRLTVL.

The chain recombines TRBV7-2 with TRBJ1-3, with D perhaps TRBD1 (5 bases). The germline V gene has CDR1 SGHTA and CDR2 FQGNSA. Between the trimmed V and J ends, which lost 2 bases and 1 base, there was a span of 9 bases. There are 15 residues in the CDR3. In DNA form, the CDR3 reads TGTGCCAGCAGCTTATTTGGGGCATCTGGAAACACCATATATTTT. Translated: CASSLFGASGNTIYF.

The V call is TRBV5-6, the J call TRBJ1-2; 7 bases map to TRBD1. V lost 7 bases and J lost 4; bases outside the gene matches: 13. CDR1 and CDR2 from the germline V gene are SGHDT and YYEEEE. The CDR3 extends over 15 amino acids. The CDR3: CASSEGGRGGYGYTF. The DNA of the CDR3 is TGTGCCAGCTCTGAAGGGGGCAGGGGCGGCTATGGCTACACCTTC.